These 9 T cell receptor beta chains originate from one sample sequenced in a study of type 1 and type 2 diabetes patients. PCR was run on genomic DNA. Multiplex PCR with 30 forward and 13 reverse primers amplified the TCR beta CDR3. TCRdb analysed the multiplex PCR reads with MiXCR anew, one entry per CDR3 protein. The sample lists 280,000 or so distinct CDR3 sequences, roughly 50% occurring once. What was sequenced was peripheral blood mononuclear cells (PBMCs). The source of these receptors is a man between 18 and 35 years old with type 2 diabetes.

The V call is TRBV15, the J call TRBJ2-2; tentative D call: TRBD2 (5 bases). Trimming took 0 bases from V and 5 from J, leaving 10 bases between them. The CDR3 length is 15 residues. CDR1 LNHNV and CDR2 YYDKDF come from the germline V gene (reference sequence). The CDR3 DNA reads as TGTGCCACCAGCAGAGAATCCGGGGAGACCGGGGAGCTGTTTTTT. Translated: CATSRESGETGELFF. Full variable domain (rest looked up from reference TRBV15 and TRBJ2-2): DAMVIQNPRYQVTQFGKPVTLSCSQTLNHNVMYWYQQKSSQAPKLLFHYYDKDFNNEADTPDNFQSRRPNTSFCFLDIRSPGLGDTAMYLCATSRESGETGELFFGEGSRLTVL.

This clonotype was detected a few times. The CDR3 loop is CALSGQGYEQYF. The CDR3 DNA reads TGTGCCCTCTCGGGACAGGGCTACGAGCAGTACTTC. This sequence joins TRBV2 and TRBJ2-7; 9 bases match TRBD1. Germline V gene data show CDR1 as SNHLY and CDR2 as FYNNEI. This CDR3 comprises 12 residues. V dropped 11 bases and J dropped 3; count of bases not matched to a gene: 5.

This clonotype appeared many times. In DNA form, the CDR3 reads TGTGCCAGCAGCACATACGGATCAAGCAATGAAAAACTGTTTTTT. It is translated as CASSTYGSSNEKLFF. This chain uses TRBV7-8 with TRBJ1-4, with D unclear. Germline V lookup: CDR1 SGHVS, CDR2 FQNEAQ. The CDR3 loop spans 15 amino acids. V gave up 5 bases and J gave up 5 bases, with 15 bases separating them.

This clonotype was recorded many times. The V and J genes are TRBV14 and TRBJ2-7; D is ambiguous. V gave up 4 bases and J gave up 2 bases, with 6 bases separating them. From germline, CDR1 is SGHDN and CDR2 FVKESK. The CDR3 length is 12 residues. For the CDR3, the DNA is TGTGCCAGCAGCCCCTCACCCTACGAGCAGTACTTC. Translating gives CASSPSPYEQYF. The full variable domain, with the rest looked up from reference TRBV14 and TRBJ2-7, is EAGVTQFPSHSVIEKGQTVTLRCDPISGHDNLYWYRRVMGKEIKFLLHFVKESKQDESGMPNNRFLAERTGGTYSTLKVQPAELEDSGVYFCASSPSPYEQYFGPGTRLTVT.

The V gene is TRBV12-3 or TRBV12-4, the J gene TRBJ2-7; D uncertain. V was trimmed by 2 bases and J by 4 bases, leaving 6 bases between them. CDR3 length equals 12 residues. The CDR3 here is CASSLYGYEQYF. DNA for the CDR3: TGTGCCAGCAGTTTATACGGGTACGAGCAGTACTTC.

This clonotype was detected a few times. V and J are TRBV2 and TRBJ2-6; TRBD1 matches at 8 bases. This CDR3 region has 16 residues. Losses at the gene ends were 6 bases for V and 4 bases for J; bases not matched to a gene: 8. CDR1 SNHLY and CDR2 FYNNEI come from the germline V gene. The CDR3: CASRRTGPGGANVLTF. The CDR3, as DNA: TGTGCCAGCAGACGGACAGGGCCGGGCGGGGCCAACGTCCTGACTTTC. Using reference TRBV2 and TRBJ2-6 for the parts outside the CDR3, the full variable domain is EPEVTQTPSHQVTQMGQEVILRCVPISNHLYFYWYRQILGQKVEFLVSFYNNEISEKSEIFDDQFSVERPDGSNFTLKIRSTKLEDSAMYFCASRRTGPGGANVLTFGAGSRLTVL.

This clonotype has a count of ten or more. The chain couples TRBV4-1 to TRBJ1-2; 7 bases map to TRBD1. Losses at the gene ends were 2 bases for V and 8 bases for J; bases not matched to a gene: 11. This CDR3 spans 15 amino acids. Germline V lookup: CDR1 MGHRA, CDR2 YSYEKL. This chain's CDR3 is CASSQRSEGAQGYTF. CDR3 DNA: TGCGCCAGCAGCCAAAGATCCGAGGGGGCGCAAGGCTACACCTTC.

This clonotype was seen more than once but under ten times. The V and J genes are TRBV25-1 and TRBJ2-7; unclear D gene. This CDR3 is built from 13 residues. CDR1 is MGHDK, CDR2 SYGVNS, per germline. Trimming stripped 6 bases from V and 0 bases from J, with 9 bases between. CDR3 DNA: TGTGCCAGCAGAGCCCTTAGCTCCTACGAGCAGTACTTC. It translates to CASRALSSYEQYF.

The chain has TRBV9 and TRBJ2-7, with D unclear. Trimming left V 0 bases short and J 2 bases short, with 9 bases between. The CDR3 covers 14 residues. Per the germline V gene, CDR1 is SGDLS and CDR2 is YYNGEE. CDR3 DNA sequence: TGTGCCAGCAGCGTAGCGGTGAGCGCCTACGAGCAGTACTTC. Protein: CASSVAVSAYEQYF.